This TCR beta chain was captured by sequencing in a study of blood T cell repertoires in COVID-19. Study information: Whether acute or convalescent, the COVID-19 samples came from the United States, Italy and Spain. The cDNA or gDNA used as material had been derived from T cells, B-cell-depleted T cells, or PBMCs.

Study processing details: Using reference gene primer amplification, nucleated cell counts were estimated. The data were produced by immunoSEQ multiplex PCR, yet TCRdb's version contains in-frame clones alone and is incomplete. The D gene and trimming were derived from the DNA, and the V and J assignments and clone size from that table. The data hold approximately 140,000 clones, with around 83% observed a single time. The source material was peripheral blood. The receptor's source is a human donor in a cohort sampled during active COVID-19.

The CDR3 region is CAWSFQGALDYGYTF. The DNA of the CDR3 is TGTGCCTGGAGTTTCCAGGGGGCGCTTGACTATGGCTACACCTTC. This chain joins TRBV30 and TRBJ1-2, with 8 bases identical to TRBD1. V lost 2 bases and J lost 3; bases outside the gene matches: 8. Germline loops: CDR1 GTSNPN, CDR2 SVGIG (reference sequence). This CDR3 is 15 amino acids long.